The 14 T cell receptor beta chains given below trace back to one sample, sequenced in a study of early T cells in non-severe SARS-CoV-2 infection. Each CDR3 protein gets one entry after TCRdb re-called the 5' RACE reads with MiXCR. The repertoire includes roughly 64,000 distinct CDR3 sequences, 7.5% to 9% of them detected once, and about an eighth sits in the top ten. The sample consisted of whole blood, taken at baseline. The origin of the receptors is an adult who was a healthcare worker with PCR-confirmed SARS-CoV-2 infection or an uninfected control (not recorded which).

This clonotype has a count of ten or more. The chain joins TRBV9 to TRBJ1-2; 8 nucleotides agree with TRBD1. Trimming removed 4 bases from V and 7 bases from J; junction bases left unmatched: 3. Germline V gene data show CDR1 as SGDLS and CDR2 as YYNGEE. This CDR3 is 12 amino acids long. The CDR3 DNA reads TGTGCCAGCAGCCCTCAGGGGGCTGGCTACACCTTC. Encoded protein: CASSPQGAGYTF.

This clonotype was picked up a small number of times. The V call is TRBV7-9, the J call TRBJ2-3, with 9 bases that match TRBD1. The CDR3 runs 15 residues. With 5 bases clipped from V and 3 bases from J, the junction kept 6 bases outside the gene matches. CDR1 is SEHNR and CDR2 is FQNEAQ in the germline V gene (reference sequence). The CDR3 DNA sequence: TGTGCCAGCAGCAAAGAAGGGACAGGGACAGATACGCAGTATTTT. Its translation: CASSKEGTGTDTQYF. The full variable domain, rest sourced from reference TRBV7-9 and TRBJ2-3, is DTGVSQNPRHKITKRGQNVTFRCDPISEHNRLYWYRQTLGQGPEFLTYFQNEAQLEKSRLLSDRFSAERPKGSFSTLEIQRTEQGDSAMYLCASSKEGTGTDTQYFGPGTRLTVL.

This clonotype has a handful of counts. The chain is built from TRBV20-1 and TRBJ2-1; 10 nucleotides match TRBD1. The CDR3 is 16 amino acids. Per the germline V gene, CDR1 is DFQATT and CDR2 is SNEGSKA (reference sequence). Trimming cost V 5 bases and J 7 bases; bases outside gene matches: 14. This CDR3 reads CSAEDRGLVRGNEQFF. The DNA for the CDR3 is TGCAGTGCTGAGGACAGGGGGTTGGTCCGTGGAAATGAGCAGTTCTTC.

This clonotype has more than one count but fewer than ten. This chain uses TRBV27 with TRBJ2-5; TRBD2 might be the D (5 bases). Germline V lookup: CDR1 MNHEY, CDR2 SMNVEV (reference sequence). Trimming cost V 6 bases and J 2 bases, with 16 bases left between them. The CDR3 is 15 amino acids. CDR3 sequence reads: CASRTTAGNQETQYF. The CDR3 DNA reads as TGTGCCAGCAGGACTACAGCCGGAAATCAAGAGACCCAGTACTTC.

This clonotype came up many times. The chain combines TRBV6-5 with TRBJ2-5; no firm D call. The V gene lost 8 bases and the J gene lost 5 bases, with 12 bases spanning the gap. The CDR3 is 12 amino acids. Germline lookup yields CDR1 MNHEY and CDR2 SVGAGI. In nucleotides, the CDR3 is TGTGCCAGCTCCCGGCTGAGGGAGACCCAGTACTTC. Its translation is CASSRLRETQYF.

This clonotype was detected only a few times. The chain combines TRBV3-1 with TRBJ1-1; D is undetermined. The CDR3 consists of 15 residues. Germline CDR1 reads LGHDT; CDR2 reads YNNKEL (reference sequence). Trimming took 1 base from V and 0 from J, leaving 9 bases between them. CDR3 sequence: CASSQGGHLNTEAFF. For the CDR3, the DNA is TGTGCCAGCAGCCAAGGAGGGCACCTGAACACTGAAGCTTTCTTT.

A few counts support this clonotype. The chain recombines TRBV10-3 with TRBJ2-1; 9 bases align to TRBD1. Per the germline V gene, CDR1 is ENHRY and CDR2 is SYGVKD. V gave up 4 bases and J gave up 2 bases; unmatched junction bases: 6. The CDR3 extends over 16 amino acids. CDR3 DNA: TGTGCCATCAGTGTGGGACAGGGAGGAACCTACAATGAGCAGTTCTTC. Translation gives CAISVGQGGTYNEQFF.

This clonotype was seen more than once but under ten times. The rearrangement uses TRBV20-1 and TRBJ2-4, with D maybe TRBD2 (5 bases). In germline, CDR1 is DFQATT, CDR2 SNEGSKA (reference sequence). The CDR3 contains 12 residues. Trimming cost V 6 bases and J 8 bases, with 14 bases left between them. CDR3 DNA sequence: TGCAGTGCCAAGCGGCAGGTTCACATTCAGTACTTC. Protein product: CSAKRQVHIQYF.

This rearrangement joins TRBV10-3 to TRBJ2-1, with 12 bases aligning to TRBD1. Germline values: CDR1 ENHRY, CDR2 SYGVKD. V trimming: 3 bases; J trimming: 8 bases; junction bases outside the gene matches: 8. The length of the CDR3 is 16 residues. CDR3 amino acids: CAISDPGQGASYEQFF. In DNA, the CDR3 is TGTGCCATCAGTGACCCGGGACAGGGGGCTTCGTATGAGCAGTTCTTC.

This clonotype was recorded a few times. The rearrangement links TRBV28 to TRBJ2-7; 7 bases agree with TRBD2. This CDR3 region has 16 residues. Germline CDR1 MDHEN, CDR2 SYDVKM. V gave up 3 bases and J gave up 5 bases; unmatched junction bases: 13. The DNA for the CDR3 is TGTGCCAGCAGTTTGCCCCCAGGAGCGGGGAGGGACGAGCAGTACTTC. Amino acids: CASSLPPGAGRDEQYF. Using reference TRBV28 and TRBJ2-7 for the parts outside the CDR3, the full variable domain is DVKVTQSSRYLVKRTGEKVFLECVQDMDHENMFWYRQDPGLGLRLIYFSYDVKMKEKGDIPEGYSVSREKKERFSLILESASTNQTSMYLCASSLPPGAGRDEQYFGPGTRLTVT.

This clonotype occurred a few times. The genes are TRBV15 and TRBJ1-5; unclear D gene. This CDR3 spans 15 amino acids. Trimming took 0 bases from V and 4 from J, leaving 10 bases between them. CDR1 is LNHNV, CDR2 YYDKDF, per germline (reference sequence). In DNA, the CDR3 is TGTGCCACCAGCAGAGAAGGTACGGATAATCAGCCCCAGCATTTT. It is translated as CATSREGTDNQPQHF.

This clonotype was found many times. This rearrangement joins TRBV3-1 to TRBJ2-3; D might be TRBD2 (5 bases). The V gene lost 4 bases and the J gene lost 3 bases, with 17 bases spanning the gap. The CDR3 contains 16 residues. Germline-derived CDR1 and CDR2 are LGHDT and YNNKEL (reference sequence). CDR3 DNA sequence: TGTGCCAGCAGCCGAAGCGGAGATCTCATAACAGATACGCAGTATTTT. Translating it yields CASSRSGDLITDTQYF.

This clonotype showed up just a few times. The chain uses TRBV6-6 and TRBJ2-7, with D possibly called TRBD1 or TRBD2 (5 bases each). The V end was cut by 6 bases, the J end by 6 bases, with 24 bases between. From germline, CDR1 is MNHNY and CDR2 SVGAGI (reference sequence). The CDR3 totals 16 residues. DNA of the CDR3: TGTGCCAGCAGGCCAGTTGGGGACCTCGCCTTAAGCGAGCAGTACTTC. Amino acid sequence: CASRPVGDLALSEQYF.

This clonotype has a count of ten or more. Here the CDR3 reads CASRPAGTENYGYTF. The CDR3 bases are TGCGCCAGCAGGCCGGCCGGGACAGAGAACTATGGCTACACCTTC. The chain carries TRBV5-1 and TRBJ1-2, with 7 bases matching TRBD1. After removal of 5 bases from V and 2 bases from J, the junction contained 9 bases not matched to a gene. Germline V gene sequence: CDR1 SGHRS, CDR2 YFSETQ. The CDR3 runs to 15 residues.